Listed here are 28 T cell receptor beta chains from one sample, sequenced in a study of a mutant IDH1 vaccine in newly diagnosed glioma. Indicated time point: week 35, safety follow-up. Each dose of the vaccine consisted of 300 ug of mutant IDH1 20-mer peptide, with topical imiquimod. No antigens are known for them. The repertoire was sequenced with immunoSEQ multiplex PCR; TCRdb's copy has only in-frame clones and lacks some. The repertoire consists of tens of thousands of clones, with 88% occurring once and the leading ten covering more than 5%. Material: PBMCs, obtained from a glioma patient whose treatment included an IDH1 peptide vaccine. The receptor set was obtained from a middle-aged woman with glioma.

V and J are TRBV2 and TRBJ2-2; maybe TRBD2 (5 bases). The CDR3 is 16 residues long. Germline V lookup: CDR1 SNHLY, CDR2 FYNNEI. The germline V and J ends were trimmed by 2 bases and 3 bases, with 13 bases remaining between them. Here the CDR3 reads CASSETGRPDTGELFF. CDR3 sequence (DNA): TGTGCCAGCAGTGAAACGGGGAGACCTGACACCGGGGAGCTGTTTTTT.

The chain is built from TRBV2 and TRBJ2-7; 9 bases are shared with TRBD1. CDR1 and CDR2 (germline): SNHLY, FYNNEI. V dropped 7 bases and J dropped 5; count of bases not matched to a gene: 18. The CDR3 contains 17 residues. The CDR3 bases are TGTGCCAGCAAGCCTATATACGGCCCCGGGACAGGGAACGAGCAGTACTTC. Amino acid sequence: CASKPIYGPGTGNEQYF.

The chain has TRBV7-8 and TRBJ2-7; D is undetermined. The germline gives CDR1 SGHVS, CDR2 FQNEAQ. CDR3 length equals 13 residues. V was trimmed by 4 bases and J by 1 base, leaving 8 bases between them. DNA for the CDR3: TGTGCCAGCAGCTATGGGTTTTCCTACGAGCAGTACTTC. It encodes CASSYGFSYEQYF.

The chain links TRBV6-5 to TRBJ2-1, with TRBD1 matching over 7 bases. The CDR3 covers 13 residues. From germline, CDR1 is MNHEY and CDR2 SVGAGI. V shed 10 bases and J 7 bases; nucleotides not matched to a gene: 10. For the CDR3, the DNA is TGTGCCACGTTCGGGGACAGAGGGAATGAGCAGTTCTTC. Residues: CATFGDRGNEQFF.

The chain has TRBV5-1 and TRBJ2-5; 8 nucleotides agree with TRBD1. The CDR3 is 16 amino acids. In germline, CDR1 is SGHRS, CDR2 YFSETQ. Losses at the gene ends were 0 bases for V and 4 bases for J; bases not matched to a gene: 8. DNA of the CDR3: TGCGCCAGCAGCTTGGGTGACAGGGGCTTCCCAGAGACCCAGTACTTC. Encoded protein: CASSLGDRGFPETQYF.

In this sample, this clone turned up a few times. The CDR3 bases are TGTGCCAGCAGTAGGACCGCAACTAATGAAAAACTGTTTTTT. Translated, it gives CASSRTATNEKLFF. J is TRBJ1-4 and V is TRBV6-1; D is unclear. Deletions cut 5 bases from V and 0 bases from J, with 7 bases between. The CDR3 sequence is 14 residues long. Per the germline V gene, CDR1 is MNHNS and CDR2 is SASEGT.

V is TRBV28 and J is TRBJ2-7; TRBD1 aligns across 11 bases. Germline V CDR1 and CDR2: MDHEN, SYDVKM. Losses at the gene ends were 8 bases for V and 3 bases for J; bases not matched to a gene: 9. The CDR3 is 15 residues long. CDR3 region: CASGKSGTGGYEQYF. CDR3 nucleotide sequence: TGTGCCAGCGGAAAATCCGGGACAGGGGGCTACGAGCAGTACTTC.

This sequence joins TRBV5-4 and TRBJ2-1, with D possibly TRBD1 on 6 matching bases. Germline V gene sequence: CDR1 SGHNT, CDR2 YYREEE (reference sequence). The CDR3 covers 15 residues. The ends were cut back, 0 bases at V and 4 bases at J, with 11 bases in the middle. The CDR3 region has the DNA TGTGCCAGCAGCTTGGTAAGGGGGAGTTACAATGAGCAGTTCTTC. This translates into CASSLVRGSYNEQFF.

The CDR3 loop reads CASSVEGANTEAFF. As DNA, the CDR3 is TGTGCCAGCAGCGTAGAGGGCGCGAACACTGAAGCTTTCTTT. The V and J genes are TRBV7-2 and TRBJ1-1; D not resolved. Trimming shortened V by 5 bases and J by 1 base, and 11 bases separated the two germline ends. This CDR3 is 14 amino acids long. Germline loops: CDR1 SGHTA, CDR2 FQGNSA.

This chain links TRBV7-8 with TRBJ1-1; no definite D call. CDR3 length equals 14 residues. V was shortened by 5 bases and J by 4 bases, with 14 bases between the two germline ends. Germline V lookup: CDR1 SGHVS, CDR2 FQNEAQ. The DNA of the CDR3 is TGTGCCAGCAGCACCTACGGGGAGGGCACTGAAGCTTTCTTT. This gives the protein CASSTYGEGTEAFF.

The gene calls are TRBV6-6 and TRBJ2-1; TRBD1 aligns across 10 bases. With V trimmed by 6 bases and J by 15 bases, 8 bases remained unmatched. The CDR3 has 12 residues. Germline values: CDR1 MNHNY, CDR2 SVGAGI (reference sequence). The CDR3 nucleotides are TGTGCCAGCAGCTCCCCCCGGGACAGGGGGTTCTTC. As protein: CASSSPRDRGFF.

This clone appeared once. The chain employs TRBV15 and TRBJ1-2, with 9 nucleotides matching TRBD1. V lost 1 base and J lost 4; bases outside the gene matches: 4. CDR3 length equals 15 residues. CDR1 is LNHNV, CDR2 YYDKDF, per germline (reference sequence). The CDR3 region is CATSRARTGVYGYTF. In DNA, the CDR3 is TGTGCCACCAGCAGAGCTAGGACAGGGGTCTATGGCTACACCTTC.

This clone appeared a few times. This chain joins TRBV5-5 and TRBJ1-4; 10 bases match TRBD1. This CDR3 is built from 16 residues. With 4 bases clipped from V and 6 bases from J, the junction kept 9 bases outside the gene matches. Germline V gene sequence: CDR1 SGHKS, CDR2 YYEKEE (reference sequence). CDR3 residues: CASSQRWTGGDEKLFF. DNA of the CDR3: TGTGCCAGCAGCCAACGATGGACAGGGGGGGATGAAAAACTGTTTTTT.

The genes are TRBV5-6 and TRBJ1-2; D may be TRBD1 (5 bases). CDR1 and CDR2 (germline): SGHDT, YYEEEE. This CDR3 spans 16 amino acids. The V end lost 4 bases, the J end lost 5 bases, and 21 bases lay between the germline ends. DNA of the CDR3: TGTGCCAGCAGCAAAAGGAGCAGTGGGGCCGGGTATGGCTACACCTTC. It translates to CASSKRSSGAGYGYTF. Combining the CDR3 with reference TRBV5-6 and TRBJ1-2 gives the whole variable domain DAGVTQSPTHLIKTRGQQVTLRCSPKSGHDTVSWYQQALGQGPQFIFQYYEEEERQRGNFPDRFSGHQFPNYSSELNVNALLLGDSALYLCASSKRSSGAGYGYTFGSGTRLTVV.

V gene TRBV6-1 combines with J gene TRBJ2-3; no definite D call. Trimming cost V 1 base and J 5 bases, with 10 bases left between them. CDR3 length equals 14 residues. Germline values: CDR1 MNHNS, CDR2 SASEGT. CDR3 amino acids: CASSEGGAGDTQYF. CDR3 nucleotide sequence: TGTGCCAGCAGTGAAGGCGGAGCAGGAGATACGCAGTATTTT.

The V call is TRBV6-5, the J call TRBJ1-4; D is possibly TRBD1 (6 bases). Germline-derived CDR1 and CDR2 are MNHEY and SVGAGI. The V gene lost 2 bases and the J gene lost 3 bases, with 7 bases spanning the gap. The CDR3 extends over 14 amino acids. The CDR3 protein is CASSYQGPNEKLFF. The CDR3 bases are TGTGCCAGCAGTTACCAGGGGCCTAATGAAAAACTGTTTTTT.

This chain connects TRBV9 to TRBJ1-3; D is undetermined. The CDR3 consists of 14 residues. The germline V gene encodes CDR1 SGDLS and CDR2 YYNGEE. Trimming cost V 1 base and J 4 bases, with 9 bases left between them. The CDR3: CASSVTGGGNTIYF. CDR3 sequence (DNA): TGTGCCAGCAGCGTAACGGGTGGCGGAAACACCATATATTTT.

The CDR3 is CASSFGAGGPGRQETQYF. DNA of the CDR3: TGTGCCAGCAGCTTCGGAGCGGGGGGACCGGGGCGCCAAGAGACCCAGTACTTC. The chain links TRBV7-9 to TRBJ2-5; 9 nucleotides match TRBD2. The CDR3 is 18 amino acids. The J segment lost 1 base and the V segment lost 3 bases, leaving 12 bases of the junction unmatched. Germline CDR1 is SEHNR and CDR2 is FQNEAQ (reference sequence).

The CDR3 loop is CASSIGLADTQYF. CDR3 sequence (DNA): TGTGCCAGTAGTATTGGGTTGGCGGATACGCAGTATTTT. The V call is TRBV19, the J call TRBJ2-3; D gene ambiguous. Germline V lookup: CDR1 LNHDA, CDR2 SQIVND (reference sequence). Trimming left V 3 bases short and J 6 bases short, with 10 bases between. The CDR3 is 13 residues long.

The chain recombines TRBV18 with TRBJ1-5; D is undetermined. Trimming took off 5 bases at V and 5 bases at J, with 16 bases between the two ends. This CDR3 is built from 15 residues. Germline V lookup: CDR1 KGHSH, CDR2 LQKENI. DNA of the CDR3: TGTGCCAGCTCAGCCAACAAGGCAGGAGATCAGCCCCAGCATTTT. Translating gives CASSANKAGDQPQHF.

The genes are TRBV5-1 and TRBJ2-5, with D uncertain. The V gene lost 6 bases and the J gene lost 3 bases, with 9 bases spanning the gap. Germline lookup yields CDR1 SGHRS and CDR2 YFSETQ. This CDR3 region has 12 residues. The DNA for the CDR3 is TGCGCCAGCACCGACTTAGAAGAGACCCAGTACTTC. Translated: CASTDLEETQYF. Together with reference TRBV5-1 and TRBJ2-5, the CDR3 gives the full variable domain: KAGVTQTPRYLIKTRGQQVTLSCSPISGHRSVSWYQQTPGQGLQFLFEYFSETQRNKGNFPGRFSGRQFSNSRSEMNVSTLELGDSALYLCASTDLEETQYFGPGTRLLVL.

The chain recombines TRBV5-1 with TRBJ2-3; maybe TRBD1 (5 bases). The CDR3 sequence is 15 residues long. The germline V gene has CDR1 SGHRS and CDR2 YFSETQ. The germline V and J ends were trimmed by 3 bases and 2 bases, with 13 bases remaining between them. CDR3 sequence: CASSSTVTYTDTQYF. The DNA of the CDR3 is TGCGCCAGCAGCTCGACAGTTACTTACACAGATACGCAGTATTTT.

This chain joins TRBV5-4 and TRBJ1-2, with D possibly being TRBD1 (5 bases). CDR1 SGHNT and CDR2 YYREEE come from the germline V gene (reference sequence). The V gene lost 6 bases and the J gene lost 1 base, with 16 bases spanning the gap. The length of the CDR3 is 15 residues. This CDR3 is CASNPEGLGNYGYTF. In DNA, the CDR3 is TGTGCCAGCAACCCGGAGGGGCTGGGTAACTATGGCTACACCTTC.

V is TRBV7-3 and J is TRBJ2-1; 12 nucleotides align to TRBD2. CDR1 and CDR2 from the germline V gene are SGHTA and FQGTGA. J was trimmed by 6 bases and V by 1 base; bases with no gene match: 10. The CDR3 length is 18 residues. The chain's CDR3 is CASSLNPAASGRANEQFF. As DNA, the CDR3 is TGTGCCAGCAGCTTAAATCCCGCGGCTAGCGGGAGGGCCAATGAGCAGTTCTTC.

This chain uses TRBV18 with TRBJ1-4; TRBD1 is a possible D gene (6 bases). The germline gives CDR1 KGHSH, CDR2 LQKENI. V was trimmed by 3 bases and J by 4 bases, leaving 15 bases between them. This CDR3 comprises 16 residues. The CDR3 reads CASSPAARGSNEKLFF. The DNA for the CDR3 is TGTGCCAGCTCACCGGCGGCCAGGGGTAGTAATGAAAAACTGTTTTTT.

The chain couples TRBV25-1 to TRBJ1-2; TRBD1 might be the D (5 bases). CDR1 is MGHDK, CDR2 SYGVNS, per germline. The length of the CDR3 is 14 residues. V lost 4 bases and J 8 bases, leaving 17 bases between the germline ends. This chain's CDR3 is CASSGVGGWSGYTF. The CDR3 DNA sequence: TGTGCCAGCAGTGGGGTTGGGGGGTGGAGCGGCTACACCTTC.

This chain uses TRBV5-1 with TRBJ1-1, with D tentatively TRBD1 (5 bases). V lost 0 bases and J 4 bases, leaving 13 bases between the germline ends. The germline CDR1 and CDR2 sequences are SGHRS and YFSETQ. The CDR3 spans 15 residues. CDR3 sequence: CASSLVAGWTTEAFF. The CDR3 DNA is TGCGCCAGCAGCTTGGTTGCAGGGTGGACCACTGAAGCTTTCTTT. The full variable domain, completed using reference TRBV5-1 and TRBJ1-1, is KAGVTQTPRYLIKTRGQQVTLSCSPISGHRSVSWYQQTPGQGLQFLFEYFSETQRNKGNFPGRFSGRQFSNSRSEMNVSTLELGDSALYLCASSLVAGWTTEAFFGQGTRLTVV.

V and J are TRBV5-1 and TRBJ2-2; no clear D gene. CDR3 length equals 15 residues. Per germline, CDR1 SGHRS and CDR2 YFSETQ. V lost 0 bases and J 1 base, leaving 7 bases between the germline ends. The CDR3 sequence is CASSLANGNTGELFF. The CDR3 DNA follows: TGCGCCAGCAGCTTGGCGAATGGGAACACCGGGGAGCTGTTTTTT.